This record concerns one T cell receptor (beta chain) sequence. This entry comes from a study of blood T cells in healthy people across ages. Deletions cut 6 bases from V and 3 bases from J, with 11 bases between. The CDR3 is 13 residues long. CDR1 is LGHNA and CDR2 is YSLEER in the germline V gene. The second PCR ran roughly 7 to 11 cycles with a sample-barcoded 5' primer and J-beta primers. From the 5' RACE reads, TCRdb called clonotypes with MiXCR, one entry per CDR3 protein. The sample shows 780,000 or so distinct CDR3 sequences, about 61% of them seen only once. The clonotype comes from a man aged 40-50 years in good health. Sample: blood. The rearrangement uses TRBV4-3 and TRBJ1-2; D gene ambiguous. The CDR3 protein is CASRGGEHYGYTF. The DNA of the CDR3 is TGCGCCAGCAGGGGCGGGGAGCACTATGGCTACACCTTC.